This T cell receptor (beta chain) is drawn from a study of cytomegalovirus exposure and HLA in healthy donors. Findings of the study overall: The dataset shows that most TCR sequences were rare, while some public TCRs occurred in many donors.

About this clone itself: Its target is unknown.

This CDR3 has 15 residues. CDR1 SGHRS and CDR2 YFSETQ come from the germline V gene. Trimming removed 4 bases from V and 3 bases from J, with 15 bases in between. 13 Jbeta primers and 60 Vbeta primers were used for the PCR. Measured with immunoSEQ multiplex PCR; TCRdb has only the in-frame clones, and not every one. The data show fewer than 300,000 clones, 86% seen once. The sequencing input was PBMCs. This TCR derives from a man aged 35 to 55 in good health and CMV-seropositive. This chain connects TRBV5-1 to TRBJ2-3; the D gene is possibly TRBD2 (7 bases). The CDR3 DNA reads as TGCGCCAGCAGCCTCCCCAGGGGAGGGACAGATACGCAGTATTTT. Its translation is CASSLPRGGTDTQYF.